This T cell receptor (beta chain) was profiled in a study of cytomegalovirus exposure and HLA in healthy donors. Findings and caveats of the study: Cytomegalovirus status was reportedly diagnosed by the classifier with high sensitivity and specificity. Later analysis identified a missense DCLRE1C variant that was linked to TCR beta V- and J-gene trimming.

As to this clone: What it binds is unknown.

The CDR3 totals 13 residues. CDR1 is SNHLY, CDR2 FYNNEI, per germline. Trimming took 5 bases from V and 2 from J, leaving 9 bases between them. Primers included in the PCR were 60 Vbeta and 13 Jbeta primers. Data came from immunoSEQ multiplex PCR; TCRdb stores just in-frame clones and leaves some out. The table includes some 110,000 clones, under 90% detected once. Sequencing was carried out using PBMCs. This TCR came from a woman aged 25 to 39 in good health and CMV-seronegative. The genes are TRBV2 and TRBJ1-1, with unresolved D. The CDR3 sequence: CASSPLVNTEAFF. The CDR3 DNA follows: TGTGCCAGCAGTCCACTCGTTAACACTGAAGCTTTCTTT.